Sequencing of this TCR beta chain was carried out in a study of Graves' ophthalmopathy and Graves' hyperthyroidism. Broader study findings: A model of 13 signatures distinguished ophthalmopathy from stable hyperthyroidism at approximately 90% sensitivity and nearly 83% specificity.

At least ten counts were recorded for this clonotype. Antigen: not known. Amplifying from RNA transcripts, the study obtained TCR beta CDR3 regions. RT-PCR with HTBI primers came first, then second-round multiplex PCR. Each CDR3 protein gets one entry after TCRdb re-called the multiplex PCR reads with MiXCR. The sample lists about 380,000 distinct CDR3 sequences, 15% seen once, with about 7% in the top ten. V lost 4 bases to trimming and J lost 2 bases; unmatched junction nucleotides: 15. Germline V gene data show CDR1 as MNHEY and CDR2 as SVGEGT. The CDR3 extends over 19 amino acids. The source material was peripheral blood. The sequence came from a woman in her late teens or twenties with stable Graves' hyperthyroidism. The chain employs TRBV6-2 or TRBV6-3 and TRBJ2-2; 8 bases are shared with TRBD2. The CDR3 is CASSSVWSGGYSNTGELFF. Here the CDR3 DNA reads TGTGCCAGCAGTTCCGTGTGGAGCGGGGGCTACTCCAACACCGGGGAGCTGTTTTTT.